Following are 26 T cell receptor beta chains from one sample sequenced in a study of shared clonotypes between healthy human individuals. Profiling relied on immunoSEQ multiplex PCR, and the TCRdb table lists in-frame clones only, not all of them. This table has around 620,000 clones, about 95% appearing once. CD45RO-negative cells were positively selected for CCR7, leaving out terminally differentiated effector memory CD45RA+ cells. The source material was naive CD8+ T cells sorted from blood. The receptors stem from a woman younger than 45 in good health.

The gene calls are TRBV5-4 and TRBJ1-3, with D unresolved. Between the trimmed V and J ends, which lost 3 bases and 4 bases, there was a span of 8 bases. CDR1 and CDR2 (germline): SGHNT, YYREEE (reference sequence). This CDR3 is built from 13 residues. The chain's CDR3 is CASSSARGNTIYF. Written as DNA, the CDR3 is TGTGCCAGCAGCTCGGCCCGGGGAAACACCATATATTTT.

This chain links TRBV7-9 with TRBJ2-7; TRBD2 agrees at 8 bases. Germline assignment: CDR1 SEHNR and CDR2 FQNEAQ (reference sequence). This CDR3 spans 12 amino acids. J gave up 4 bases and V 8 bases, and 4 bases lay outside the gene matches. CDR3: CASVAGGYEQYF. The CDR3 coding sequence is TGTGCCAGCGTGGCGGGAGGTTACGAGCAGTACTTC.

Note on this clone: At the DNA level, this CDR3 is encoded by other sequences in the same sample as well. CDR3 in amino acids: CSVRDGYEQYF. CDR3 in DNA: TGCAGCGTGCGGGACGGCTACGAGCAGTACTTC. The rearrangement joins TRBV29-1 to TRBJ2-7, with D perhaps TRBD2 (6 bases). CDR3 length equals 11 residues. CDR1 SQVTM and CDR2 ANQGSEA come from the germline V gene. V was clipped by 6 bases and J by 3 bases, with 9 bases between them.

This chain connects TRBV5-1 to TRBJ2-5, with 11 bases fitting TRBD2. Losses at the gene ends were 1 base for V and 4 bases for J; bases not matched to a gene: 6. This CDR3 comprises 16 residues. From germline, CDR1 is SGHRS and CDR2 YFSETQ. The CDR3 DNA follows: TGCGCCAGCAGCTTGAGTGGTAGCGGGAGGGGAGAGACCCAGTACTTC. It translates to CASSLSGSGRGETQYF.

The chain links TRBV5-4 to TRBJ2-3; unclear D gene. This CDR3 is built from 14 residues. Germline CDR1 SGHNT, CDR2 YYREEE (reference sequence). Trimming took 4 bases from V and 7 from J, leaving 16 bases between them. This CDR3 is CASSPAPSPNTQYF. CDR3 DNA sequence: TGTGCCAGCAGCCCGGCCCCCTCGCCGAATACGCAGTATTTT. The variable domain in full, completed from reference TRBV5-4 and TRBJ2-3, reads ETGVTQSPTHLIKTRGQQVTLRCSSQSGHNTVSWYQQALGQGPQFIFQYYREEENGRGNFPPRFSGLQFPNYSSELNVNALELDDSALYLCASSPAPSPNTQYFGPGTRLTVL.

The chain is built from TRBV7-9 and TRBJ1-5; D gene unclear. The germline V gene encodes CDR1 SEHNR and CDR2 FQNEAQ (reference sequence). The CDR3 covers 13 residues. V dropped 6 bases and J dropped 2 bases, with 8 bases sitting between them. The CDR3 DNA follows: TGTGCCAGCAGGGGCGCGGGCAATCAGCCCCAGCATTTT. Translated, it gives CASRGAGNQPQHF.

The CDR3 bases are TGTGCCAGCAGTCTCCCCAACCGAGCGGCAGCTAATCAGCCCCAGCATTTT. Its translation: CASSLPNRAAANQPQHF. The chain combines TRBV28 with TRBJ1-5; D unresolved. CDR1 is MDHEN, CDR2 SYDVKM, per germline. The CDR3 consists of 17 residues. Trimming cost V 5 bases and J 4 bases, with 21 bases left between them.

The rearrangement joins TRBV29-1 to TRBJ2-3; D could derive from TRBD1 or TRBD2 (5 bases each). Germline V gives CDR1 SQVTM, CDR2 ANQGSEA. The CDR3 sequence is 15 residues long. Trimming removed 6 bases from V and 1 base from J, with 17 bases in between. The CDR3 region is CSVSGATEGTDTQYF. The CDR3 DNA follows: TGCAGCGTATCCGGGGCCACGGAGGGCACAGATACGCAGTATTTT.

The chain recombines TRBV13 with TRBJ2-2, with 9 bases fitting TRBD2. The CDR3 sequence is 16 residues long. The V and J ends lost 0 bases and 7 bases, in that order; junction bases with no gene match: 6. Looked up from germline, CDR1 is PRHDT and CDR2 is FYEKMQ (reference sequence). CDR3 DNA sequence: TGTGCCAGCAGCTTAGGGGTAGCGGGAGTGGTCGGGGAGCTGTTTTTT. Translating gives CASSLGVAGVVGELFF.

This rearrangement joins TRBV6-6 to TRBJ2-3; 8 positions match TRBD1. The germline gives CDR1 MNHNY, CDR2 SVGAGI (reference sequence). V shed 4 bases, J shed 6 bases, and the junction held 3 bases outside the gene matches. This CDR3 has 13 residues. The CDR3: CASSSDRDDTQYF. CDR3 nucleotides: TGTGCCAGCAGTTCGGACAGGGACGATACGCAGTATTTT.

The chain joins TRBV2 to TRBJ2-7, with 11 bases matching TRBD2. V dropped 6 bases and J dropped 3; count of bases not matched to a gene: 7. The CDR3 is made up of 15 amino acids. In germline, CDR1 is SNHLY, CDR2 FYNNEI. The CDR3 DNA sequence: TGTGCCAGCAGGGAGGGACTAGCGGTGGGCTACGAGCAGTACTTC. The encoded protein is CASREGLAVGYEQYF.

The chain links TRBV5-5 to TRBJ1-2; D is undetermined. CDR1 and CDR2 from the germline V gene are SGHKS and YYEKEE (reference sequence). Trimming left V 1 base short and J 3 bases short, with 4 bases between. The CDR3 length is 12 residues. The CDR3 is CASSLTDYGYTF. CDR3 DNA: TGTGCCAGCAGCTTGACCGACTATGGCTACACCTTC.

The CDR3 DNA reads TGTGCCAGCAGCTTCCCGACTAGCGGGAGTGTCTACGAGCAGTACTTC. Protein: CASSFPTSGSVYEQYF. The V and J genes are TRBV7-9 and TRBJ2-5; 12 positions match TRBD2. The DNA end lines up better with TRBJ2-7; the J call may be wrong. Germline V lookup: CDR1 SEHNR, CDR2 FQNEAQ (reference sequence). This CDR3 is built from 16 residues.

The chain is built from TRBV7-7 and TRBJ2-7, with D maybe TRBD1 (5 bases). The germline V and J ends were trimmed by 4 bases and 0 bases, with 7 bases remaining between them. Germline V gives CDR1 SSHAT, CDR2 FNYEAQ (reference sequence). CDR3 length: 13 amino acids. The CDR3 sequence is CASSSTVSYEQYF. The CDR3 DNA sequence: TGTGCCAGCAGCTCGACAGTCTCCTACGAGCAGTACTTC. Combining the CDR3 with reference TRBV7-7 and TRBJ2-7 gives the whole variable domain GAGVSQSPRYKVTKRGQDVTLRCDPISSHATLYWYQQALGQGPEFLTYFNYEAQPDKSGLPSDRFSAERPEGSISTLTIQRTEQRDSAMYRCASSSTVSYEQYFGPGTRLTVT.

V gene TRBV6-6 combines with J gene TRBJ1-1, with D possibly being TRBD1 (6 bases). Germline V gives CDR1 MNHNY, CDR2 SVGAGI (reference sequence). V shed 6 bases and J shed 3 bases, with 17 bases lying between them. This CDR3 spans 15 amino acids. The CDR3 bases are TGTGCCAGCAGCTCACCCCAGGGGATTGACACTGAAGCTTTCTTT. Its protein is CASSSPQGIDTEAFF.

V usage is TRBV4-1 and J usage is TRBJ2-2; 8 bases align to TRBD2. The CDR3 has 16 residues. Losses at the gene ends were 1 base for V and 6 bases for J; bases not matched to a gene: 7. Germline V gene data show CDR1 as MGHRA and CDR2 as YSYEKL. The CDR3 DNA sequence: TGCGCCAGCAGCCAAGCGACCGGGAGGGCGGCCGGGGAGCTGTTTTTT. This translates into CASSQATGRAAGELFF.

This chain connects TRBV27 to TRBJ2-2; 13 bases are shared with TRBD2. Germline loops: CDR1 MNHEY, CDR2 SMNVEV (reference sequence). With V trimmed by 7 bases and J by 4 bases, 12 bases remained unmatched. CDR3 length: 18 residues. The CDR3 protein is CASTHGLAGATGTGELFF. The CDR3 nucleotides read TGTGCCAGCACACATGGACTAGCGGGAGCGACTGGCACCGGGGAGCTGTTTTTT.

V usage is TRBV7-3 and J usage is TRBJ2-1; TRBD2 matches at 9 bases. V lost 3 bases, J lost 5 bases, and 2 bases stayed unmatched. The CDR3 is 14 residues long. CDR1 is SGHTA and CDR2 is FQGTGA in the germline V gene. CDR3 nucleotide sequence: TGTGCCAGCAGCTTTAGCGGGGGAAACAATGAGCAGTTCTTC. Its translation is CASSFSGGNNEQFF.

V is TRBV9 and J is TRBJ1-2; 10 bases fit TRBD1. This CDR3 has 18 amino acids. Germline V gene lookup returns CDR1 SGDLS and CDR2 YYNGEE. With V trimmed by 2 bases and J by 8 bases, 18 bases remained unmatched. CDR3 amino acids: CASSVVTWGQGKFDGYTF. The CDR3 nucleotides are TGTGCCAGCAGCGTTGTAACGTGGGGACAGGGGAAATTTGACGGCTACACCTTC.

The genes are TRBV11-3 and TRBJ2-1; TRBD2 matches at 7 bases. The CDR3 loop spans 15 amino acids. After removal of 0 bases from V and 5 bases from J, the junction contained 4 bases not matched to a gene. The V gene's germline CDR1 is SGHNT and CDR2 YENEEA. The CDR3 sequence: CASSLDLAGDNEQFF. In DNA form, the CDR3 reads TGTGCCAGCAGCTTAGATCTCGCGGGAGACAATGAGCAGTTCTTC.

This clone was recorded only once. This rearrangement joins TRBV28 to TRBJ1-1, with 12 bases identical to TRBD1. V trimming: 2 bases; J trimming: 3 bases; junction bases outside the gene matches: 4. Germline V gene data show CDR1 as MDHEN and CDR2 as SYDVKM. The CDR3 length is 16 residues. This CDR3 reads CASSLIGTGGHTEAFF. DNA of the CDR3: TGTGCCAGCAGTTTAATCGGGACAGGGGGCCACACTGAAGCTTTCTTT. Full variable domain (outside the CDR3, taken from reference TRBV28 and TRBJ1-1): DVKVTQSSRYLVKRTGEKVFLECVQDMDHENMFWYRQDPGLGLRLIYFSYDVKMKEKGDIPEGYSVSREKKERFSLILESASTNQTSMYLCASSLIGTGGHTEAFFGQGTRLTVV.

The chain is built from TRBV10-2 and TRBJ2-2; D remains unclear. This CDR3 has 10 amino acids. V lost 8 bases to trimming and J lost 4 bases, with 2 bases between them. Germline assignment: CDR1 WSHSY and CDR2 SAAADI. CDR3 nucleotides: TGCGCCAGCGGCACCGGGGAGCTGTTTTTT. This translates into CASGTGELFF.

The gene calls are TRBV14 and TRBJ2-5; D is possibly TRBD2 (6 bases). With the DNA end fitting TRBJ2-7 better, the J assignment may be wrong. The CDR3 runs 14 residues. Germline V gives CDR1 SGHDN, CDR2 FVKESK. This CDR3 is CASSQDGGWYEQYF. DNA of the CDR3: TGTGCCAGCAGCCAAGATGGAGGGTGGTACGAGCAGTACTTC.

The chain carries TRBV6-6 and TRBJ2-1; D is perhaps TRBD1 (6 bases). Germline assignment: CDR1 MNHNY and CDR2 SVGAGI (reference sequence). V shed 0 bases and J shed 6 bases, with 15 bases lying between them. The CDR3 loop spans 16 amino acids. The CDR3 region is CASSYSSRGTGNEQFF. For the CDR3, the DNA is TGTGCCAGCAGTTACTCAAGCAGGGGAACGGGCAATGAGCAGTTCTTC.

This sequence joins TRBV27 and TRBJ2-7, with D tentatively TRBD2 (5 bases). The CDR3 loop spans 14 amino acids. Trimming shortened V by 5 bases and J by 9 bases, and 20 bases separated the two germline ends. Germline lookup yields CDR1 MNHEY and CDR2 SMNVEV (reference sequence). The CDR3 nucleotides are TGTGCCAGCAGTCCAGGCGGGTCGGCCGTCGCGCAGTACTTC. Translating it yields CASSPGGSAVAQYF.

The chain recombines TRBV2 with TRBJ2-7; D is ambiguous. Germline CDR1 is SNHLY and CDR2 is FYNNEI. V was pared by 6 bases and J by 5 bases, with 8 bases between. There are 11 residues in the CDR3. The CDR3 reads CASRGEDEQYF. The CDR3 nucleotides are TGTGCCAGCAGAGGCGAAGACGAGCAGTACTTC.